A single sample gave rise to the 24 T cell receptor beta chains below, sequenced in a study of T cells in Graves' hyperthyroidism and ophthalmopathy. The CDR3 regions of TCR beta were amplified from RNA transcripts. TCR CDR3 underwent first-round RT-PCR with the HTBI primer set. TCRdb independently ran MiXCR on the multiplex PCR reads; one entry per CDR3 protein. The sample comprises 400,000 to 500,000 distinct CDR3 sequences, 14% to 15% of which are singletons, and 13% rests with the top ten. The sequenced material came from blood. Every receptor here comes from a man younger than 30 with Graves' ophthalmopathy.

There are many counts of this clonotype. J is TRBJ2-5 and V is TRBV2; TRBD2 matches at 10 bases. Germline V gene sequence: CDR1 SNHLY, CDR2 FYNNEI. Trimming at V came to 1 base and at J to 5 bases, leaving 4 bases not matched to a gene. The CDR3 length is 15 residues. The CDR3 spells CASSEGTSGTETQYF. The CDR3 DNA is TGTGCCAGCAGTGAAGGTACTAGCGGGACGGAGACCCAGTACTTC.

This clonotype was seen repeatedly, ten times or more. V usage is TRBV12-3 or TRBV12-4 and J usage is TRBJ2-7; D unclear. Trimming removed 6 bases from V and 2 bases from J, with 14 bases in between. The CDR3 is 14 residues long. CDR3 residues: CASSTWQDPYEQYF. The CDR3 nucleotides read TGTGCCAGCAGCACGTGGCAGGACCCCTACGAGCAGTACTTC.

DNA of the CDR3: TGCAGTGCCGAAACTTGGGAGGAAGAGACCCAGTACTTC. Protein product: CSAETWEEETQYF. The V gene is TRBV20-1, the J gene TRBJ2-5; D possibly corresponds to TRBD2 (6 bases). The CDR3 sequence is 13 residues long. Germline V gene sequence: CDR1 DFQATT, CDR2 SNEGSKA (reference sequence). The V end lost 6 bases, the J end lost 3 bases, and 14 bases lay between the germline ends.

J is TRBJ1-1 and V is TRBV19; possibly TRBD1 for D (5 bases). V lost 6 bases to trimming and J lost 3 bases, with 11 bases between them. The germline gives CDR1 LNHDA, CDR2 SQIVND (reference sequence). There are 13 residues in the CDR3. The DNA of the CDR3 is TGTGCCAGTAGACTGGACATTTACACTGAAGCTTTCTTT. It translates to CASRLDIYTEAFF.

There are many counts of this clonotype. The J gene is TRBJ2-3, the V gene TRBV11-2; D gene unclear. Germline V gives CDR1 SGHAT, CDR2 FQNNGV. With 0 bases removed from V and 6 bases from J, the gap between germline ends came to 10 bases. This CDR3 has 14 amino acids. CDR3 residues: CASSLDPDADTQYF. CDR3 coding DNA: TGTGCCAGCAGCTTAGATCCGGACGCCGATACGCAGTATTTT.

This rearrangement joins TRBV4-2 to TRBJ1-5; 7 nucleotides line up with TRBD1. The V gene end was trimmed by 5 bases and the J gene end by 3 bases; junction bases not matched to a gene: 7. Per germline, CDR1 LGHNA and CDR2 YNFKEQ. The CDR3 is 15 residues long. CDR3 loop: CASSLGQTSNQPQHF. CDR3 sequence (DNA): TGTGCCAGCAGCTTGGGACAGACTTCCAATCAGCCCCAGCATTTT.

The chain couples TRBV6-1 to TRBJ2-2; 8 bases agree with TRBD1. V lost 7 bases to trimming and J lost 3 bases; unmatched junction nucleotides: 1. This CDR3 has 13 amino acids. Looked up from germline, CDR1 is MNHNS and CDR2 is SASEGT. The CDR3 DNA is TGTGCCAGCAACAGGGGGTACACCGGGGAGCTGTTTTTT. Encoded protein: CASNRGYTGELFF.

The J gene is TRBJ1-1, the V gene TRBV6-6; perhaps TRBD1 as D (5 bases). Trimming removed 0 bases at V and 13 bases at J, with 12 bases between. This CDR3 region has 12 residues. Looked up from germline, CDR1 is MNHNY and CDR2 is SVGAGI (reference sequence). The CDR3 reads CASSYSRTWGFF. CDR3 DNA: TGTGCCAGCAGTTACTCCCGGACATGGGGTTTCTTT.

This chain uses TRBV19 with TRBJ2-7, with 9 bases lining up with TRBD1. The CDR3 has 13 amino acids. Germline loops: CDR1 LNHDA, CDR2 SQIVND (reference sequence). After removal of 4 bases from V and 6 bases from J, the junction contained 4 bases not matched to a gene. The CDR3 protein is CASSTTGGGEQYF. The CDR3 region has the DNA TGTGCCAGTAGTACTACAGGGGGCGGCGAGCAGTACTTC.

The chain employs TRBV20-1 and TRBJ1-4, with a possible D match to TRBD1 (5 bases). V dropped 3 bases and J dropped 0 bases, with 14 bases sitting between them. This CDR3 region has 16 residues. Germline CDR1 DFQATT, CDR2 SNEGSKA (reference sequence). CDR3 sequence: CSASAGGYATNEKLFF. CDR3 nucleotides: TGCAGTGCTAGTGCGGGGGGATACGCAACTAATGAAAAACTGTTTTTT.

The rearrangement links TRBV12-3 or TRBV12-4 to TRBJ2-7, with D uncertain. The CDR3 runs 12 residues. V lost 10 bases, J lost 2 bases, and 12 bases lay in between. The CDR3 sequence is CAIPTIPYEQYF. In DNA, the CDR3 is TGTGCCATCCCGACCATACCCTACGAGCAGTACTTC.

The V and J genes are TRBV24-1 and TRBJ2-7; TRBD2 aligns across 11 bases. This CDR3 is 13 amino acids long. Germline V lookup: CDR1 KGHDR, CDR2 SFDVKD. V was pared by 7 bases and J by 3 bases, with 1 base of the junction left unmatched. The CDR3 DNA reads TGTGCCACCAGCCTAGCGGGGGGCTACGAGCAGTACTTC. Protein: CATSLAGGYEQYF.

This clonotype was seen at least ten times. This chain uses TRBV20-1 with TRBJ2-1; D is undetermined. Trimming took off 3 bases at V and 3 bases at J, with 12 bases between the two ends. The CDR3 covers 14 residues. Germline CDR1 reads DFQATT; CDR2 reads SNEGSKA (reference sequence). The CDR3 DNA reads as TGCAGTGCTAGTTTAGGGAATGACTACAATGAGCAGTTCTTC. It translates to CSASLGNDYNEQFF.

This clonotype has a count of ten or more. V usage is TRBV20-1 and J usage is TRBJ1-1, with a possible D match to TRBD1 (5 bases). There are 14 residues in the CDR3. Trimming took 2 bases from V and 4 from J, leaving 14 bases between them. CDR1 and CDR2 (germline): DFQATT, SNEGSKA (reference sequence). CDR3 sequence (DNA): TGCAGTGCTAGAAGCGGGGGAACGGGCACTGAAGCTTTCTTT. Translation gives CSARSGGTGTEAFF.

This clonotype was seen ten or more times. The V and J genes are TRBV20-1 and TRBJ2-3, with 12 bases fitting TRBD2. From germline, CDR1 is DFQATT and CDR2 SNEGSKA (reference sequence). This CDR3 contains 14 residues. With V trimmed by 3 bases and J by 6 bases, 4 bases remained unmatched. As DNA, the CDR3 is TGCAGTGCTAGTGGACTAGCGGGGACCGATACGCAGTATTTT. It is translated as CSASGLAGTDTQYF.

In this sample, this clonotype turned up many times. This chain uses TRBV15 with TRBJ1-1; D possibly corresponds to TRBD1 (5 bases). Germline V gives CDR1 LNHNV, CDR2 YYDKDF (reference sequence). Trimming removed 0 bases from V and 4 bases from J, with 15 bases in between. This CDR3 has 16 residues. Here the CDR3 DNA reads TGTGCCACCAGCAGAGATCGTTTCGGGGCGGGCACTGAAGCTTTCTTT. Protein: CATSRDRFGAGTEAFF.

This clonotype has a handful of counts. The V and J genes are TRBV7-2 and TRBJ2-7, with D possibly matching TRBD1 (5 bases). Per germline, CDR1 SGHTA and CDR2 FQGNSA. There are 15 residues in the CDR3. With 1 base removed from V and 1 base from J, the gap between germline ends came to 11 bases. CDR3 sequence: CASSLEGPGSYEQYF. DNA of the CDR3: TGTGCCAGCAGCTTAGAGGGGCCGGGTTCCTACGAGCAGTACTTC.

This clonotype was seen at least ten times. This rearrangement joins TRBV3-1 to TRBJ2-5; TRBD2 agrees at 11 bases. Losses at the gene ends were 1 base for V and 1 base for J; bases not matched to a gene: 5. Germline assignment: CDR1 LGHDT and CDR2 YNNKEL (reference sequence). The CDR3 is 17 amino acids. CDR3 loop: CASSQGRTSGFQETQYF. CDR3 in DNA: TGTGCCAGCAGCCAAGGTCGGACTAGCGGGTTCCAAGAGACCCAGTACTTC.

The chain couples TRBV6-1 to TRBJ2-3; 7 nucleotides match TRBD2. Germline values: CDR1 MNHNS, CDR2 SASEGT. The CDR3 has 16 amino acids. V lost 9 bases, J lost 2 bases, and 14 bases stayed unmatched. The CDR3 here is CARREQTGGTTDTQYF. Written as DNA, the CDR3 is TGTGCCAGAAGGGAGCAGACGGGAGGCACCACAGATACGCAGTATTTT.

Many counts were recorded for this clonotype. The chain combines TRBV7-9 with TRBJ1-1, with D possibly matching TRBD1 (5 bases). Germline CDR1 is SEHNR and CDR2 is FQNEAQ (reference sequence). This CDR3 has 13 amino acids. V was pared by 6 bases and J by 4 bases, with 12 bases between. This CDR3 reads CASRDSGGTEAFF. DNA of the CDR3: TGTGCCAGCAGAGACTCCGGGGGCACTGAAGCTTTCTTT.

This clonotype was seen ten or more times. The chain recombines TRBV3-1 with TRBJ2-7, with D unresolved. This CDR3 contains 15 residues. Germline V gene sequence: CDR1 LGHDT, CDR2 YNNKEL (reference sequence). The V end lost 4 bases, the J end lost 3 bases, and 16 bases lay between the germline ends. The CDR3 loop is CASSRRNQDGYEQYF. For the CDR3, the DNA is TGTGCCAGCAGCCGACGGAATCAGGACGGCTACGAGCAGTACTTC.

This clonotype was observed a few times. The chain uses TRBV6-1 and TRBJ2-5; D unclear. Trimming cost V 8 bases and J 1 base, with 14 bases left between them. The germline gives CDR1 MNHNS, CDR2 SASEGT. The CDR3 spans 14 residues. The CDR3 sequence: CASARARPQETQYF. The CDR3 DNA sequence: TGTGCCAGCGCTAGGGCGAGGCCCCAAGAGACCCAGTACTTC.

This clonotype was detected only a few times. The gene calls are TRBV5-6 and TRBJ2-1, with 9 bases identical to TRBD2. CDR3 length: 15 amino acids. Germline V CDR1 and CDR2: SGHDT, YYEEEE. Unmatched junction bases numbered 5, after V lost 4 bases and J lost 3 bases. The CDR3 spells CASSPTSGFYNEQFF. The CDR3 DNA reads as TGTGCCAGCAGCCCGACTAGCGGCTTCTACAATGAGCAGTTCTTC.

The chain is built from TRBV7-9 and TRBJ2-7, with a weak D call TRBD2 (7 bases). The V end lost 4 bases, the J end lost 2 bases, and 18 bases lay between the germline ends. Germline values: CDR1 SEHNR, CDR2 FQNEAQ (reference sequence). CDR3 length: 16 residues. CDR3: CASSSGGGGLPYEQYF. The CDR3 region has the DNA TGTGCCAGCAGCTCTGGGGGGGGGGGGCTGCCCTACGAGCAGTACTTC.